This entry is about one T cell receptor beta chain. The CDR3 covers 16 residues. Germline CDR1 and CDR2: LGHDT and YNNKEL (reference sequence). J gave up 4 bases and V 4 bases, and 6 bases lay outside the gene matches. Original processing methods: Amplified reference gene primers provided the basis for estimating nucleated cell counts. The method was immunoSEQ multiplex PCR; TCRdb's version includes in-frame clones alone and lacks a portion of them. V, J and clone size are taken as reported in that table, and D and trimming were inferred from the DNA itself. This sample has 300,000 to 450,000 clones; 75% to 90% occur once, and the top ten carry 3.5% to 4%. The data originate from a study of blood T cell repertoires in COVID-19.

The source material was peripheral blood. This receptor was obtained from a woman younger than 30 with acute or convalescent COVID-19. The chain is built from TRBV3-1 (or the pseudogene TRBV3-2) and TRBJ2-1; TRBD2 matches at 11 bases. Written as DNA, the CDR3 is TGTGCCAGCAGCCTGACGGGACTAGCGGATTACAATGAGCAGTTCTTC. Its protein is CASSLTGLADYNEQFF.